The 2 T cell receptor beta chains below were found in one sample sequenced in a study of T cell changes during pregnancy in multiple sclerosis. The repertoire was sequenced with immunoSEQ multiplex PCR; TCRdb's copy has only in-frame clones and lacks some. Seen here are about 36,000 clones, around 93% observed once, and the top ten hold around 0.4%. The specimen was CD4+ T cells from peripheral blood mononuclear cells, collected in the first trimester of pregnancy. The receptors originated from a female donor with multiple sclerosis, enrolled in a pregnancy study.

The chain has TRBV28 and TRBJ2-7; D remains unclear. Trimming left V 9 bases short and J 3 bases short, with 9 bases between. This CDR3 has 11 residues. The V gene's germline CDR1 is MDHEN and CDR2 SYDVKM. The CDR3 coding sequence is TGTGCCAGTCGGTCTGTCTACGAGCAGTACTTC. It codes for CASRSVYEQYF.

The rearrangement links TRBV5-1 to TRBJ2-5; D is ambiguous. The V end lost 2 bases, the J end lost 4 bases, and 6 bases lay between the germline ends. The CDR3 totals 12 residues. CDR1 is SGHRS, CDR2 YFSETQ, per germline. The CDR3 region has the DNA TGCGCCAGCAGCTTTTCCGTAGAGACCCAGTACTTC. Translation gives CASSFSVETQYF.